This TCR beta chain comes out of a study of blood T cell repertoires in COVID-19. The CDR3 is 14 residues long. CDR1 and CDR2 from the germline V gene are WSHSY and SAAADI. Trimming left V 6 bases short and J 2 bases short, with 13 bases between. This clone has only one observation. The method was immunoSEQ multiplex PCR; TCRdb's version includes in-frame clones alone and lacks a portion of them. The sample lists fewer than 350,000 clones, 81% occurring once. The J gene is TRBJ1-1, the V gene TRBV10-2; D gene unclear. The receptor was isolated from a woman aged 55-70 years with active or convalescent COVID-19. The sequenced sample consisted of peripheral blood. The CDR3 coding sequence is TGCGCCAGCAGGCACGCAGGATCAAACACTGAAGCTTTCTTT. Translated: CASRHAGSNTEAFF.